Following are 6 T cell receptor beta chains from one sample sequenced in a study of graft-versus-host responses after intestinal transplantation. Using immunoSEQ multiplex PCR, the repertoire was profiled, and TCRdb retains in-frame clones only, with some absent. The table includes 49,000 or so clones, roughly 91% detected once. This material consisted of PBMCs, taken more than 750 days after a first intestinal transplant, on the day of a second. The origin of the receptors is a human patient who received an intestinal transplant, so some T cells may come from the graft donor.

The rearrangement joins TRBV4-1 to TRBJ2-7; TRBD1 matches 8 bases. The CDR3 totals 16 residues. Germline CDR1 reads MGHRA; CDR2 reads YSYEKL. J gave up 4 bases and V 0 bases, and 8 bases lay outside the gene matches. The CDR3 DNA reads as TGCGCCAGCAGCCAAGAGAATGGGGACAGGTCTTACGAGCAGTACTTC. Protein: CASSQENGDRSYEQYF.

The J gene is TRBJ1-1, the V gene TRBV6-5; D is perhaps TRBD1 (6 bases). Looked up from germline, CDR1 is MNHEY and CDR2 is SVGAGI. The CDR3 is made up of 13 amino acids. The germline V and J ends were trimmed by 6 bases and 4 bases, with 12 bases remaining between them. CDR3 region: CASSPGQFTEAFF. CDR3 DNA sequence: TGTGCCAGCAGCCCTGGACAGTTCACTGAAGCTTTCTTT.

The genes are TRBV6-5 and TRBJ2-7, with D possibly TRBD1 on 6 matching bases. From germline, CDR1 is MNHEY and CDR2 SVGAGI. V was shortened by 6 bases and J by 4 bases, with 19 bases between the two germline ends. The CDR3 consists of 15 residues. CDR3 DNA: TGTGCCAGCAGGGACAGTGGGTTCTCCGGATACGAGCAGTACTTC. Translation gives CASRDSGFSGYEQYF.

This chain joins TRBV5-1 and TRBJ2-3; 12 bases align to TRBD2. In germline, CDR1 is SGHRS, CDR2 YFSETQ. Trimming cost V 0 bases and J 6 bases; bases outside gene matches: 5. The CDR3 has 16 amino acids. The CDR3 DNA follows: TGCGCCAGCAGCTTGGGACTAGCGGGAGAGGGCGATACGCAGTATTTT. This gives the protein CASSLGLAGEGDTQYF.

The V gene is TRBV19, the J gene TRBJ2-7; 9 bases map to TRBD1. The junction had 3 bases not matched to a gene; V was cut back by 7 bases and J by 2 bases. The CDR3 has 13 amino acids. From germline, CDR1 is LNHDA and CDR2 SQIVND (reference sequence). CDR3 nucleotide sequence: TGTGCCAGTAAAGGGACAGGGACCTACGAGCAGTACTTC. It is translated as CASKGTGTYEQYF.

Here the CDR3 reads CASSLGGEETQYF. The CDR3 DNA is TGCGCCAGCAGCTTGGGGGGCGAGGAGACCCAGTACTTC. The chain joins TRBV5-1 to TRBJ2-5; possible D gene TRBD1, 5 bases. V was cut by 0 bases and J by 5 bases, with 8 bases left in between. The CDR3 totals 13 residues. CDR1 and CDR2 (germline): SGHRS, YFSETQ.